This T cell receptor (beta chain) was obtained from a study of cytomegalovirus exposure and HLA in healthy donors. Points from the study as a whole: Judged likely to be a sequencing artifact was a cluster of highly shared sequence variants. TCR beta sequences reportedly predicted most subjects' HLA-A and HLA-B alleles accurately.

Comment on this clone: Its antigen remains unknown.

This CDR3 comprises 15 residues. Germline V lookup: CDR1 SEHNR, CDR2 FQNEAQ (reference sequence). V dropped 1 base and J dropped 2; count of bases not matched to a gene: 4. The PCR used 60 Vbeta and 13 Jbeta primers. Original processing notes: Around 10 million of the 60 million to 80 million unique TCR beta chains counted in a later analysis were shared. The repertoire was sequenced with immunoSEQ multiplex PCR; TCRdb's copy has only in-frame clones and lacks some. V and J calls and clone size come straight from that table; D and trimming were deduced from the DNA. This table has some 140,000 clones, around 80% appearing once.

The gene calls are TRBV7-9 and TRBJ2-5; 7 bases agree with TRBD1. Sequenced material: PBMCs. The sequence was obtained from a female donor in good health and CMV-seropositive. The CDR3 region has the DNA TGTGCCAGCAGCTTAGGACAGGGTGGGCAAGAGACCCAGTACTTC. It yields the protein CASSLGQGGQETQYF.